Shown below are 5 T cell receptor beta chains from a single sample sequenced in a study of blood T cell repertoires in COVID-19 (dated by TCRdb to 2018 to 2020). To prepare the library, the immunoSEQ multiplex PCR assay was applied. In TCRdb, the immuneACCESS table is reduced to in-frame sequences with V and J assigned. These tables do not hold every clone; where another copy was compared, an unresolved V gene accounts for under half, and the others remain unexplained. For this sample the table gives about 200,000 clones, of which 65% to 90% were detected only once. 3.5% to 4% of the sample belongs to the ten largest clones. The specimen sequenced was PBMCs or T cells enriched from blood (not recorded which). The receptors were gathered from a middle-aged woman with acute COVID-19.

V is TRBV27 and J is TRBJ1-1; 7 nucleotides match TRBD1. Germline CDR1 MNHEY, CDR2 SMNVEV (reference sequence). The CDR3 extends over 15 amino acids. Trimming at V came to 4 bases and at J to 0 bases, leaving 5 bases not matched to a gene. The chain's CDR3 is CASSSRDSMNTEAFF. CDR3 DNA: TGTGCCAGCAGTTCCCGGGACAGCATGAACACTGAAGCTTTCTTT.

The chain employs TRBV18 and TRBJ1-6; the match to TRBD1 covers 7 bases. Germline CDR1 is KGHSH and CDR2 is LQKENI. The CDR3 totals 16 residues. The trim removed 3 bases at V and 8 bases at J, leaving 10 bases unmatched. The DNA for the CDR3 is TGTGCCAGCTCACCGCCGGGACAGCGGACGGATTCACCCCTCCACTTT. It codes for CASSPPGQRTDSPLHF.

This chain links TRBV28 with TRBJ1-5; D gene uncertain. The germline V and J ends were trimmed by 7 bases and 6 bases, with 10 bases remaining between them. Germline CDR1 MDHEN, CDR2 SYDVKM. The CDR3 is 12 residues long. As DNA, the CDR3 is TGTGCCAGCACCCTCCCGGGTCAGCCCCAGCATTTT. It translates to CASTLPGQPQHF.

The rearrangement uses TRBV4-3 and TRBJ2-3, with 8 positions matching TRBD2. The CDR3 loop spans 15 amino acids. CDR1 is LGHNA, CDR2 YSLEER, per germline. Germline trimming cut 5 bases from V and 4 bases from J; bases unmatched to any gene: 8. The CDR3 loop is CASSASGSSADTQYF. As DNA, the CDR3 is TGCGCCAGCAGCGCCAGCGGGAGTTCGGCAGATACGCAGTATTTT.

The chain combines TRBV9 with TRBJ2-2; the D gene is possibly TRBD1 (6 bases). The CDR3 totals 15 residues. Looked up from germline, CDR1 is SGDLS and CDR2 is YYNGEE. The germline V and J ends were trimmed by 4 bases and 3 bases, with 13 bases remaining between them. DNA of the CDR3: TGTGCCAGCAGCCCCAGGGGTGCGGACACCGGGGAGCTGTTTTTT. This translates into CASSPRGADTGELFF.